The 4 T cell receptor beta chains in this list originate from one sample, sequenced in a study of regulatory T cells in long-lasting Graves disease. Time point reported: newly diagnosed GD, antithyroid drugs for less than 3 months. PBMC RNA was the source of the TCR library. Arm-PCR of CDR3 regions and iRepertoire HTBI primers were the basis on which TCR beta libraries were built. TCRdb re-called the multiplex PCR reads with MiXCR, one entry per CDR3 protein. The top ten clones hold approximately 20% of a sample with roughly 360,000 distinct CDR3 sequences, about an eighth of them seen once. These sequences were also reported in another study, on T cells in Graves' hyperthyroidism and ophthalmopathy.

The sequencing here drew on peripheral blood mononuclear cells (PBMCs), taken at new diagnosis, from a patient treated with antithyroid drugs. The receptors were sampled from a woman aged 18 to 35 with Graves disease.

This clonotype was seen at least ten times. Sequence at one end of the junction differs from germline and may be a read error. CDR3 DNA sequence: TGCGCCAGCAGCTTTGAAGATACGCAGTATTTT. Its protein product is CASSFEDTQYF. The chain recombines TRBV13 with TRBJ2-3; D unclear. The CDR3 covers 11 residues. Germline V gene sequence: CDR1 PRHDT, CDR2 FYEKMQ (reference sequence).

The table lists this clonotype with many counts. This CDR3 is CSARKLDVSEAFF. In DNA, the CDR3 is TGCAGTGCTCGAAAATTGGATGTGTCTGAAGCTTTCTTT. The V and J genes are TRBV20-1 and TRBJ1-1; D is ambiguous. The germline V gene has CDR1 DFQATT and CDR2 SNEGSKA (reference sequence). V was shortened by 5 bases and J by 6 bases, with 16 bases between the two germline ends. The CDR3 extends over 13 amino acids.

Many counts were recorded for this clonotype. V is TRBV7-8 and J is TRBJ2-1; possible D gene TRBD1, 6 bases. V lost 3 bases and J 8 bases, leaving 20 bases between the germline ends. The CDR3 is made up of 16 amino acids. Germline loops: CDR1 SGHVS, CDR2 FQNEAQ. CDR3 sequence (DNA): TGTGCCAGCAGCTTGAAGAGGCAGGGGCCTCGGGATGAGCAGTTCTTC. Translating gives CASSLKRQGPRDEQFF.

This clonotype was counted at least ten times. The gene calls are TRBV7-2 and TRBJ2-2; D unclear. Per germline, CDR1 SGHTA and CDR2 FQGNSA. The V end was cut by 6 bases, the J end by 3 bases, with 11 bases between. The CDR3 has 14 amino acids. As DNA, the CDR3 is TGTGCCAGCAGTCCCTTATCCTACACCGGGGAGCTGTTTTTT. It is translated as CASSPLSYTGELFF.